This TCR beta chain derives from a study of cytomegalovirus exposure and HLA in healthy donors. Study-wide findings and caveats: Reports indicated that the classifier achieved high specificity and sensitivity in diagnosing cytomegalovirus status. Based on reports, TCR beta sequences accurately predicted HLA-A and HLA-B alleles for most subjects.

This CDR3 has 15 amino acids. CDR1 is MNHNY, CDR2 SVGAGI, per germline (reference sequence). The V end lost 4 bases, the J end lost 6 bases, and 18 bases lay between the germline ends. It was with 60 Vbeta and 13 Jbeta primers that the PCR ran. In the authors' workflow: Later reanalysis found roughly 80 million unique TCR beta chains, roughly 10 million of them shared. Sequenced by immunoSEQ multiplex PCR; TCRdb stores in-frame clones only, minus some. V and J calls and clone size are copied from that table; D and trimming were computed from the DNA. The profile shows 150,000 to 200,000 clones, 79% of them singletons. With regard to this clone: The antigen is unknown.

This clonotype was obtained from a woman under 40 in good health and CMV-seropositive. The chain employs TRBV6-6 and TRBJ1-2, with D possibly TRBD1 on 6 matching bases. The sample taken for sequencing was PBMCs. The CDR3 DNA reads TGTGCCAGCAGTTCCCCCCGGGACAAAGGTGATGGCTACACCTTC. Amino acids: CASSSPRDKGDGYTF.